The following is a T cell receptor (beta chain) sequence with its context. It lacks a known antigen. The record has no base qualities; no much larger clone is one base away. The data are from a study of Graves' ophthalmopathy and Graves' hyperthyroidism (dated by TCRdb to about 2018). For the study in its entirety: A patient counted as having stable hyperthyroidism if there was no progression to ophthalmopathy within 18 months of follow-up. TCR beta repertoire signatures were used to distinguish Graves' ophthalmopathy from Graves' hyperthyroidism and to predict progression to ophthalmopathy. In total, around 140 blood samples were TCR-sequenced: approximately 40 ophthalmopathy, around 75 hyperthyroidism and approximately 17 hyperthyroidism-to-ophthalmopathy patients. To explore V-J signatures distinguishing ophthalmopathy from hyperthyroidism, a discovery set of approximately 100 patients (roughly 42 ophthalmopathy, roughly 55 stable hyperthyroidism) was enrolled. For independent validation, a separate cohort was made up of around 19 hyperthyroidism patients plus 17 patients who later progressed from hyperthyroidism to ophthalmopathy. In about 6 hyperthyroidism patients, T-cell repertoires of thyroid tissue and blood were compared. After sampling, hyperthyroidism patients received methimazole starting at 30 mg daily, and ophthalmopathy patients received high-dose intravenous methylprednisolone.

According to the germline V gene, CDR1 reads ENHRY and CDR2 reads SYGVKD. There are 13 amino acids in the CDR3, from cysteine to phenylalanine inclusive. The only DNA kept is the CDR3, 39 bases in frame from the first base. The germline ends are 18 bases apart after V is trimmed by 10 bases and J by 6 bases. Hyperthyroidism patients were newly diagnosed, were aged 18 to 65 years, and had a disease duration under 2 months. Patients with other autoimmune diseases, uncontrolled infections, pregnancy or lactation were excluded. Diagnosis relied on clinical symptoms, serum thyroxine, TRAb, thyroid ultrasound and orbital computed tomography. Total RNA was extracted with Trizol reagent and quality-checked on an Agilent 2100 Bioanalyzer. General conclusions and limits of the study: In cross-validation, the 13-signature model distinguished ophthalmopathy from stable hyperthyroidism with approximately 90% sensitivity and over 81% specificity, while in the test set the corresponding values were about 80% and 75%. Sample size was not statistically predetermined, and group allocation was not concealed from the investigators. In validation, the model predicted ophthalmopathy progression with 55% to 71% sensitivity and roughly 72% specificity; roughly 11 predicted patients were CT-confirmed with GO in a median of 6.5 months. Most of the expanded thyroid clonotypes with a frequency above 0.001 were also detected in blood, and it was suggested that the thyroid immune response may be reflected by blood repertoires.

For repertoire sequencing, the TCR beta CDR3 regions were amplified from RNA transcripts. The first round was an RT-PCR using HTBI primers with the Qiagen OneStep RT-PCR kit, and this first round was followed by a second-round multiplex PCR, then size selection and purification. Libraries were sequenced on an Illumina HiSeq2000 using paired-end 100 bp reads. The authors processed their data as follows. SOAPnuke was used to process the reads, removing any read that contained adapters or uncalled bases, had a mean Phred below 15, or lacked an exact match to the constant primer or identifier. COPE v1.2.5 was used to merge the high-quality paired reads. Clonotypes were defined as unique nucleotide sequences and were aligned to IMGT TRB V, D and J references using MiTCR v1.1. The analysis was limited to V-J combinations with a frequency above 0.0001, which together covered around 99% of the repertoires. For each V-J combination, a TCR clonal expansion and chaos score was defined as the ratio of F50 clonal expansion to chaos observed in the TCRdist matrix. Welch's t-statistics and random forest were used to reduce features to about 13 V-J combinations, which were fed into a naive Bayes classifier. The similarity between thyroid and blood repertoires was quantified using the Morisita-Horn index. TCRdb reran the public reads through fastp at Q25 and MiXCR, keeping productive beta chains. Each record represents a unique CDR3 protein, reported with the most common genes and DNA among its rows. For this entry, the V and J calls and clone size follow TCRdb and not the study's own pipeline. The sample data list over a million distinct CDR3 sequences, and about 36% of these were observed just once. The ten largest clones add up to 11% of the sample.

The sequencing input was peripheral blood or thyroid tissue (not recorded which). The sequence was obtained from an adult man with Graves' hyperthyroidism. In this chain, TRBV10-3 is recombined with TRBJ1-2, and the D gene may be TRBD1, 5 bases matching. The CDR3 is CASSLEGSDGYTF. The DNA is as follows: TGTGCCAGCAGCTTGGAGGGGAGCGATGGCTACACCTTC.